Ten or more counts support the clone carrying this TCR beta chain. Its antigen is not known. Moderate-to-severe activity, CAS ≥3, NOSPECS ≥4 and duration under 3 months were recorded for donors with ophthalmopathy. The entry originates in a study of Graves' ophthalmopathy and Graves' hyperthyroidism. The authors amplified TCR beta CDR3 regions from RNA transcripts. An opening RT-PCR round employed HTBI primers and preceded a second-round multiplex PCR. TCRdb ran MiXCR on the multiplex PCR reads and lists one entry per CDR3 protein. The profile shows roughly 230,000 distinct CDR3 sequences, about 22% of them singletons. Notes on the study in general: Discrimination between ophthalmopathy and stable hyperthyroidism by a 13-signature model showed about 89% sensitivity and about 80% specificity.

This receptor was taken from a woman in her forties or fifties with Graves' ophthalmopathy. The sample was peripheral blood.

The CDR3: CASSQVRASGSYEQYF. The DNA of the CDR3 is TGTGCCAGCAGCCAAGTTAGGGCTAGCGGGTCCTACGAGCAGTACTTC. The V call is TRBV14, the J call TRBJ2-7; TRBD2 matches at 8 bases. After removal of 1 base from V and 1 base from J, the junction contained 6 bases not matched to a gene. The CDR3 covers 16 residues. Germline V gene lookup returns CDR1 SGHDN and CDR2 FVKESK.